A single sample gave rise to the 15 T cell receptor beta chains below, sequenced in a study of shared clonotypes between healthy human individuals. The method was immunoSEQ multiplex PCR; TCRdb's version includes in-frame clones alone and lacks a portion of them. Of roughly 490,000 clones listed, 70% to 80% are singletons. The material sequenced was PBMCs. These receptor sequences come from a woman aged 40 to 55 in good health. Some clones in this sample may be carry-over from other donors' samples.

This clone is a singleton in its sample. The chain carries TRBV7-8 and TRBJ2-1, with 8 bases aligning to TRBD2. The CDR3 extends over 14 amino acids. V lost 2 bases to trimming and J lost 7 bases; unmatched junction nucleotides: 4. Germline CDR1 and CDR2: SGHVS and FQNEAQ. The DNA for the CDR3 is TGTGCCAGCAGCTTACGGGAGGGAAGTAATGAGCAGTTCTTC. Its translation: CASSLREGSNEQFF.

This clone was seen a single time. The chain uses TRBV20-1 and TRBJ2-1; possibly TRBD1 for D (6 bases). The CDR3 covers 11 residues. The germline V gene has CDR1 DFQATT and CDR2 SNEGSKA (reference sequence). Trimming removed 6 bases at V and 9 bases at J, with 12 bases between. The CDR3 loop reads CSATTGSEQFF. Written as DNA, the CDR3 is TGCAGTGCCACCACAGGGAGTGAGCAGTTCTTC.

The chain has TRBV7-3 and TRBJ2-1; TRBD2 matches 7 bases. The CDR3 sequence is 13 residues long. Per germline, CDR1 SGHTA and CDR2 FQGTGA. V shed 3 bases and J 10 bases; nucleotides not matched to a gene: 6. CDR3 protein: CASSLILGGEQFF. In nucleotides, the CDR3 is TGTGCCAGCAGCTTGATTCTCGGGGGGGAGCAGTTCTTC.

This chain links TRBV10-3 with TRBJ1-2; D gene uncertain. The germline V gene has CDR1 ENHRY and CDR2 SYGVKD. The CDR3 totals 14 residues. The V end was cut by 7 bases, the J end by 0 bases, with 12 bases between. The CDR3 DNA follows: TGTGCCATCACGACCCCCCAGTCTAACTATGGCTACACCTTC. Translating gives CAITTPQSNYGYTF.

The J gene is TRBJ1-1, the V gene TRBV5-1; D may be TRBD1 (5 bases). Germline V lookup: CDR1 SGHRS, CDR2 YFSETQ. Trimming took 6 bases from V and 10 from J, leaving 19 bases between them. There are 13 residues in the CDR3. The CDR3 bases are TGCGCCAGCACTCTGGAGGGCAGGGAGGGAGCTTTCTTT. Its translation is CASTLEGREGAFF.

The chain recombines TRBV7-3 with TRBJ2-1, with D unresolved. The CDR3 has 13 amino acids. Germline V CDR1 and CDR2: SGHTA, FQGTGA. Between the trimmed V and J ends, which lost 7 bases and 7 bases, there was a span of 14 bases. The CDR3 region is CASTVGSSNEQFF. The DNA for the CDR3 is TGTGCCAGCACAGTTGGTTCCTCAAATGAGCAGTTCTTC.

The CDR3 region has the DNA TGTGCCAGCAGCTCCCTGGGGGGTGGGGAGTGGTCTGGGGCCAACGTCCTGACTTTC. The encoded protein is CASSSLGGGEWSGANVLTF. The genes are TRBV11-2 and TRBJ2-6; D might be TRBD2 (6 bases). Trimming took 4 bases from V and 1 from J, leaving 20 bases between them. Germline CDR1 is SGHAT and CDR2 is FQNNGV. CDR3 length: 19 amino acids.

This clone was counted between two and nine times. This chain connects TRBV30 to TRBJ2-4; tentatively, D is TRBD1 or TRBD2 (5 bases each). This CDR3 has 14 amino acids. Trimming stripped 0 bases from V and 3 bases from J, with 9 bases between. From germline, CDR1 is GTSNPN and CDR2 SVGIG (reference sequence). The CDR3 DNA reads TGTGCCTGGAGTGTAAGTGGGGGCAAAAACATTCAGTACTTC. As protein: CAWSVSGGKNIQYF.

This chain uses TRBV7-2 with TRBJ2-7; D not resolved. The length of the CDR3 is 13 residues. Germline CDR1 SGHTA, CDR2 FQGNSA. V dropped 5 bases and J dropped 9 bases, with 17 bases sitting between them. In nucleotides, the CDR3 is TGTGCCAGCAGCCCAGAACCTGGAGTCGGGCAGTACTTC. Protein: CASSPEPGVGQYF.

The chain couples TRBV19 to TRBJ2-3; 7 bases align to TRBD2. CDR1 LNHDA and CDR2 SQIVND come from the germline V gene (reference sequence). This CDR3 region has 15 residues. Trimming at V came to 0 bases and at J to 8 bases, leaving 8 bases not matched to a gene. The CDR3 DNA follows: TGTGCCAGTAGTATAGATCACAGCGGGATCCCTACGCAGTATTTT. Its translation is CASSIDHSGIPTQYF.

The J gene is TRBJ2-7, the V gene TRBV29-1, with D maybe TRBD1 (6 bases). Germline CDR1 and CDR2: SQVTM and ANQGSEA. The CDR3 totals 14 residues. V was clipped by 6 bases and J by 0 bases, with 15 bases between them. The CDR3 DNA sequence: TGCAGCGTGCTTCGGACAGCGAGCTCCTACGAGCAGTACTTC. This sequence encodes CSVLRTASSYEQYF.

As to this clone: A far larger clone is only one base removed, so a read error is likely. This chain joins TRBV7-2 and TRBJ1-2, with 12 bases aligning to TRBD1. This CDR3 spans 14 amino acids. Germline lookup yields CDR1 SGHTA and CDR2 FQGNSA. The CDR3 protein is CASSYGTGGRGFTF. CDR3 sequence (DNA): TGTGCCAGCAGCTATGGGACAGGGGGCCGGGGCTTCACCTTC.

The chain combines TRBV2 with TRBJ2-7; D is undetermined. The germline V gene encodes CDR1 SNHLY and CDR2 FYNNEI. The CDR3 consists of 13 residues. Deletions cut 1 base from V and 5 bases from J, with 9 bases between. In nucleotides, the CDR3 is TGTGCCAGCAGTGAAGGGTTCGTCCACGAGCAGTACTTC. This translates into CASSEGFVHEQYF.

This rearrangement joins TRBV28 to TRBJ1-4; D is unclear. The V and J ends lost 5 bases and 7 bases respectively, with 17 bases between them. This CDR3 spans 15 amino acids. Germline CDR1 is MDHEN and CDR2 is SYDVKM. DNA of the CDR3: TGTGCCAGCAGTCGGCTCGACGGGCGGCTTGAAAAACTGTTTTTT. It specifies CASSRLDGRLEKLFF.

This clone was observed a single time. This chain uses TRBV7-9 with TRBJ2-3; 10 bases fit TRBD2. V lost 5 bases, J lost 6 bases, and 2 bases stayed unmatched. The CDR3 has 13 residues. Looked up from germline, CDR1 is SEHNR and CDR2 is FQNEAQ (reference sequence). CDR3 protein: CASSPGLADTQYF. The CDR3 DNA follows: TGTGCCAGCAGCCCGGGACTAGCGGATACGCAGTATTTT.